Sequencing of this T cell receptor beta chain was carried out in a study of blood T cells in healthy people across ages. About this clonotype: Its target is not known.

Per-sample PBMC isolation yielded at least 6 million cells. Study-wide findings and caveats: Strong correlation was found linking TCR beta diversity to naive T cell percentage. Older individuals had lower TCR beta diversity per million T cells (the decline was roughly linear). Comparison with aged donors showed that long-lived donors had more naive CD4+ cells and higher diversity.

Through a sample-barcoded 5' primer and a J-beta primer mix, a second PCR was run for about 6 to 12 cycles. TCRdb re-analysed the 5' RACE reads in MiXCR, keeping a single row per CDR3 protein. This sample has over 1,300,000 distinct CDR3 sequences; around 59% occur once, and the top ten carry roughly 7%. This CDR3 region has 11 residues. Germline V gene data show CDR1 as SEHNR and CDR2 as FQNEAQ (reference sequence). V was pared by 1 base and J by 9 bases, with 7 bases between. The sample was blood. The TCR sequence derives from a man younger than 35 in good health. V gene TRBV7-9 combines with J gene TRBJ2-7; D is unclear. CDR3 protein: CASSLEDSQYF. CDR3 coding DNA: TGTGCCAGCAGCTTAGAAGATTCGCAGTACTTC.